This T cell receptor (beta chain) appears in the sequencing data of a study of blood T cell repertoires in COVID-19. Study-wide context: Some COVID-19 samples were acute and others convalescent; all came from the United States, Italy and Spain. PBMCs, B-cell-depleted T cells, or T cells were the source of the cDNA or gDNA that made up the material.

Per the original methods: The authors estimated nucleated cell counts from reference gene primer amplification. Data came from immunoSEQ multiplex PCR; TCRdb stores just in-frame clones and leaves some out. V and J calls plus clone size are reproduced from that table; the DNA served to infer D and trimming. The sample records about 220,000 clones, approximately 86% being singletons. The germline V gene has CDR1 MGHRA and CDR2 YSYEKL. CDR3 length: 12 amino acids. Trimming removed 1 base at V and 5 bases at J, with 5 bases between. The sequence derives from a woman between 50 and 59 years old with acute COVID-19. The V and J genes are TRBV4-1 and TRBJ2-5, with a possible D match to TRBD2 (5 bases). Sequenced input: PBMCs or T cells enriched from blood (not recorded which). The CDR3 is CASSQVAETQYF. Written as DNA, the CDR3 is TGCGCCAGCAGCCAAGTAGCGGAGACCCAGTACTTC.